These T cell receptor beta chains were read from a single sample in a study of T-cell memory formation after mild COVID-19. In TCRdb, the 5' RACE reads were re-called with MiXCR into one record per CDR3 protein. The sample carries 350,000 to 450,000 distinct CDR3 sequences, approximately 27% recorded once. Sequencing was performed on PBMCs or a T cell subset sorted from them (not recorded which). These receptors were collected from an adult woman who had mild COVID-19 (a few samples of this study predate the infection). Cell type and time point are not known. Each CDR3 is given with its conserved first and last residue. The D gene is left open where the match is weak.

J | V | D | length | CDR3
TRBJ2-3 | TRBV7-9 | NA | 12 | CASSFEGDTQYF
TRBJ2-4 | TRBV15 | NA | 16 | CATSRDWGAAKNIQYF
TRBJ1-6 | TRBV10-3 | NA | 14 | CAPSGGPDNSPLHF
TRBJ1-1 | TRBV5-1 | NA | 14 | CASSLGHTNTEAFF
TRBJ1-4 | TRBV29-1 | TRBD1 | 12 | CSVGTGTEKLFF
TRBJ2-5 | TRBV4-3 | NA | 17 | CASSQRKAPDRKETQYF
TRBJ2-7 | TRBV6-1 | TRBD1 | 15 | CASTQGSGTDYEQYF
TRBJ1-2 | TRBV6-5 | NA | 15 | CASSYSWQGLYGYTF
TRBJ1-5 | TRBV28 | TRBD1 | 20 | CASSLLVGPGGGHSNQPQHF
TRBJ2-7 | TRBV27 | TRBD1 | 15 | CASSEWDSGSHEQYF
TRBJ2-1 | TRBV6-5 | NA | 15 | CASSKRGGSYNEQFF
TRBJ2-1 | TRBV7-9 | NA | 13 | CASSKASRNEQFF
TRBJ1-2 | TRBV29-1 | NA | 13 | CSVATTGSMGYTF
TRBJ2-4 | TRBV14 | TRBD2 | 15 | CASSHPTSFGNIQYF
TRBJ2-3 | TRBV11-2 | TRBD2 | 17 | CASSLEHGLAATDTQYF
TRBJ2-3 | TRBV12-3/TRBV12-4 | NA | 13 | CASSFGQTDTQYF
TRBJ1-2 | TRBV5-1 | TRBD1 | 14 | CASSPGQGVIGYTF
TRBJ2-7 | TRBV7-2 | TRBD2 | 15 | CASSPTGTSSYEQYF
TRBJ2-2 | TRBV7-2 | NA | 17 | CASSRDPGQSLTGELFF
TRBJ1-1 | TRBV5-1 | TRBD1 | 15 | CASSLDRGRRTEAFF
TRBJ2-2 | TRBV5-1 | NA | 16 | CASSSTGSLNTGELFF
TRBJ2-7 | TRBV19 | TRBD1 | 15 | CASSIDRDRDYEQYF
TRBJ2-3 | TRBV12-3/TRBV12-4 | TRBD1 | 14 | CASSGTGGRDTQYF
TRBJ1-2 | TRBV7-9 | NA | 15 | CASSSDSLLVNGYTF
TRBJ1-2 | TRBV7-9 | NA | 15 | CASSEGVSFAYGYTF
TRBJ2-5 | TRBV20-1 | TRBD1 | 15 | CSARDHDRAQETQYF
TRBJ2-3 | TRBV19 | NA | 14 | CASSPGSYSGTQYF
TRBJ1-2 | TRBV19 | NA | 15 | CASSITWRRNYGYTF
TRBJ2-3 | TRBV4-1 | NA | 14 | CASSQTASTDTQYF
TRBJ2-6 | TRBV12-3/TRBV12-4 | NA | 16 | CASTAVRGSGANVLTF
TRBJ2-5 | TRBV14 | TRBD1 | 14 | CASSQVAGGETQYF
TRBJ1-2 | TRBV3-1 | TRBD1 | 15 | CASSPRDRRNYGYTF
TRBJ2-7 | TRBV12-3/TRBV12-4 | NA | 12 | CASSFMGWEQYF
TRBJ2-1 | TRBV10-3 | NA | 13 | CAASWGSYNEQFF